Presented here are 9 T cell receptor beta chains from one specimen sequenced in a study of T cell repertoires in cytomegalovirus infection. TCRdb reanalysed the reads using MiXCR and keeps one entry per CDR3 protein. The data contain tens of thousands of distinct CDR3 sequences, around 18% of them seen just once; the ten biggest clones take up 55% to 65%. Their target antigens are unknown. Specimen: CD8+ T cells from cultured PBMCs, collected from culture after CMV antigen stimulation. The receptors stem from a human donor in good health (CMV status not recorded). Some clones in this sample may be carry-over from other donors' samples.

J is TRBJ1-2 and V is TRBV7-6; D uncertain. The CDR3 has 11 residues. Germline CDR1 and CDR2: SGHVS and FNYEAQ. V was pared by 1 base and J by 7 bases, with 4 bases between. In nucleotides, the CDR3 is TGTGCCAGCAGCTTAGTAGGTGGCTACACCTTC. The encoded protein is CASSLVGGYTF.

This clonotype was seen more than once but under ten times. The chain links TRBV10-3 to TRBJ1-1; D gene uncertain. This CDR3 is built from 12 residues. Between the trimmed V and J ends, which lost 9 bases and 3 bases, there was a span of 11 bases. The germline CDR1 and CDR2 sequences are ENHRY and SYGVKD. CDR3: CAIRREDTEAFF. For the CDR3, the DNA is TGTGCCATAAGAAGGGAGGACACTGAAGCTTTCTTT.

The chain uses TRBV18 and TRBJ2-1, with a tentative D call TRBD2 (6 bases). V lost 3 bases and J lost 9, with 12 bases in between. Looked up from germline, CDR1 is KGHSH and CDR2 is LQKENI. The CDR3 consists of 13 residues. This CDR3 is CASSPEGLGEQFF. CDR3 nucleotide sequence: TGTGCCAGCTCACCGGAGGGGTTGGGTGAGCAGTTCTTC.

Only a few counts were recorded for this clonotype. The V gene is TRBV7-2, the J gene TRBJ2-7; 11 bases agree with TRBD1. V lost 4 bases and J lost 2; bases outside the gene matches: 1. The CDR3 runs to 14 residues. Germline-derived CDR1 and CDR2 are SGHTA and FQGNSA. The CDR3 region has the DNA TGTGCCAGCAGCTGGACAGGGGGCGCCTACGAGCAGTACTTC. Translation: CASSWTGGAYEQYF.

This chain connects TRBV7-6 to TRBJ2-1; D is ambiguous. V lost 4 bases and J 7 bases, leaving 11 bases between the germline ends. This CDR3 has 13 amino acids. Germline CDR1 and CDR2: SGHVS and FNYEAQ. CDR3 amino acids: CASSYFGVNEQFF. CDR3 DNA sequence: TGTGCCAGCAGCTACTTCGGCGTTAATGAGCAGTTCTTC. Looking up the rest from reference TRBV7-6 and TRBJ2-1 gives the full variable domain: GAGVSQSPRYKVTKRGQDVALRCDPISGHVSLYWYRQALGQGPEFLTYFNYEAQQDKSGLPNDRFSAERPEGSISTLTIQRTEQRDSAMYRCASSYFGVNEQFFGPGTRLTVL.

This clonotype appeared a few times. This sequence joins TRBV13 and TRBJ2-5, with a possible D match to TRBD1 (5 bases). The CDR3 spans 15 residues. CDR1 is PRHDT, CDR2 FYEKMQ, per germline (reference sequence). Trimming pared 7 bases from V and 3 bases from J, leaving 18 bases between. In nucleotides, the CDR3 is TGTGCCAGCATCACAAAGGGGCTAATTGAAGAGACCCAGTACTTC. Amino acid sequence: CASITKGLIEETQYF.

In its sample, this clonotype was seen a few times. The J gene is TRBJ1-4, the V gene TRBV7-9, with a weak D call TRBD1 (5 bases). Germline V gene data show CDR1 as SEHNR and CDR2 as FQNEAQ (reference sequence). CDR3 length: 16 residues. V gave up 7 bases and J gave up 7 bases, with 22 bases separating them. The CDR3 DNA reads as TGTGCCAGCACCCCCCCCGGGACGGGGAGCGGTGAAAAACTGTTTTTT. It encodes CASTPPGTGSGEKLFF.

A single count supports this clonotype. The chain couples TRBV7-6 to TRBJ2-3, with TRBD1 as a possible D gene (5 bases). There are 15 residues in the CDR3. V was pared by 2 bases and J by 4 bases, with 13 bases between. Germline CDR1 SGHVS, CDR2 FNYEAQ. CDR3 region: CASSLSIQVADTQYF. In DNA, the CDR3 is TGTGCCAGCAGCTTAAGTATACAGGTAGCAGATACGCAGTATTTT.

This chain links TRBV11-3 with TRBJ2-2; 7 bases align to TRBD1. V gave up 0 bases and J gave up 2 bases; unmatched junction bases: 6. This CDR3 is built from 17 residues. Germline V gene lookup returns CDR1 SGHNT and CDR2 YENEEA. CDR3 amino acids: CASSLDPGTDNTGELFF. In DNA, the CDR3 is TGTGCCAGCAGCTTAGACCCGGGGACAGACAACACCGGGGAGCTGTTTTTT.